Listed below are T cell receptor beta chains from one sample, sequenced in a study of siplizumab effects on memory and regulatory T cells. Profiling relied on immunoSEQ multiplex PCR, and the TCRdb table lists in-frame clones only, not all of them. The sample contains more than 95,000 clones, about 94% of which appear only once. Sequenced sample: Tregs sorted from blood. The receptors derive from a human donor in good health. Both conserved end residues are part of each CDR3. A D gene is named only where the DNA matches it firmly. Some rows have no size entry. The others give once, few or many, or a class for an expanded clone.

clone_size	v_call	j_call	cdr3_length	d_call	cdr3_nt	cdr3_aa
once	TRBV11-3	TRBJ2-1	16	.	TGTGCCAGCAGCTTAGTACTAGGGGCAAGGTACAATGAGCAGTTCTTC	CASSLVLGARYNEQFF
.	TRBV5-1	TRBJ2-3	16	.	TGCGCCAGCAGTTCTGCCGGGATCCCTTGGGGAGATACGCAGTATTTT	CASSSAGIPWGDTQYF
.	TRBV7-9	TRBJ2-7	17	TRBD1	TGTGCCAGCAGCTTAGGAGGGGGTACAGGGGGCGTCTACGAGCAGTACTTC	CASSLGGGTGGVYEQYF
.	TRBV11-2	TRBJ1-6	15	.	TGTGCCAGCAGCACGAGTTGGGACGGGAATTCACCCCTCCACTTT	CASSTSWDGNSPLHF
.	TRBV6-5	TRBJ1-1	15	TRBD1	TGTGCCAGCAGTTACTCCGGACAGGGTAACACTGAAGCTTTCTTT	CASSYSGQGNTEAFF
.	TRBV9	TRBJ1-1	16	.	TGTGCCAGCAGCGTAGGTGCCCGGCGTGGGGGGGCTGAAGCTTTCTTT	CASSVGARRGGAEAFF
once	TRBV11-2	TRBJ2-5	16	.	TGTGCCAGCAGCTTAGATCAGGGGGGGTACCAAGAGACCCAGTACTTC	CASSLDQGGYQETQYF
once	TRBV5-8	TRBJ1-1	14	.	TGTGCCAGCAGCTGGACGAATTTGAACACTGAAGCTTTCTTT	CASSWTNLNTEAFF
.	TRBV6-1	TRBJ2-7	12	TRBD1	TGTGCCACCGGGACAGTTCTCTACGAGCAGTACTTC	CATGTVLYEQYF
.	TRBV29-1	TRBJ2-7	13	.	TGCAGCGTTGAAGTGTCTGATTCCTACGAGCAGTACTTC	CSVEVSDSYEQYF
.	TRBV7-2	TRBJ2-5	13	TRBD1	TGTGCCAGCAGCTTTGGACAGGTCGAGACCCAGTACTTC	CASSFGQVETQYF
.	TRBV5-5	TRBJ2-2	14	.	TGTGCCAGCAGCTTGGGGGAAATCGCCGGGGAGCTGTTTTTT	CASSLGEIAGELFF
.	TRBV15	TRBJ2-4	18	.	TGTGCCACCAGCAGGCGTTTTATTACCCAGGGGACCAAAAACATTCAGTACTTC	CATSRRFITQGTKNIQYF
.	TRBV6-1	TRBJ1-5	14	.	TGTGCCAGCAACCCGAGGGGGGGCTCTCAGCCCCAGCATTTT	CASNPRGGSQPQHF
.	TRBV21-1	TRBJ1-2	13	.	TGTGCCAGTTGGACCCGGGGCAGGTATGGCTACACCTTC	CASWTRGRYGYTF
.	TRBV5-1	TRBJ1-1	15	TRBD1	TGCGCCAGCAGCACCTTACAGGGGACGGGGACTGAAGCTTTCTTT	CASSTLQGTGTEAFF
.	TRBV19	TRBJ2-1	16	.	TGTGCCAGTAGCCGCACTTCCGGGACACCCTACAATGAGCAGTTCTTC	CASSRTSGTPYNEQFF
.	TRBV4-1	TRBJ2-3	14	.	TGCGCCAGCAGCCAAGATCCCGGGACAGATACGCAGTATTTT	CASSQDPGTDTQYF
.	TRBV5-1	TRBJ2-3	13	.	TGCGCCAGCTCGCGGGGATTTGCAGATACGCAGTATTTT	CASSRGFADTQYF
.	TRBV29-1	TRBJ2-7	12	.	TGCAGCATCGGGGGAGACTCCTACGAGCAGTACTTC	CSIGGDSYEQYF
.	TRBV27	TRBJ1-1	13	TRBD1	TGTGCCAGCAGTCGACAGGGGAGAACTGAAGCTTTCTTT	CASSRQGRTEAFF
.	TRBV5-1	TRBJ2-7	15	TRBD1	TGCGCCAGCAGCATACCGGGACAGGGGGCTGTCGAGCAGTACTTC	CASSIPGQGAVEQYF
.	TRBV18	TRBJ2-3	15	.	TGTGCCAGCTCACTCGGGACACCAGGGGCAGATACGCAGTATTTT	CASSLGTPGADTQYF
.	TRBV18	TRBJ2-3	12	TRBD2	TGTGCCAGCTCACCACTTAGCGGGTCGCAGTATTTT	CASSPLSGSQYF
.	TRBV5-1	TRBJ1-1	13	.	TGCGCCAGCAGACCGACGGGTTACACTGAAGCTTTCTTT	CASRPTGYTEAFF
.	TRBV30	TRBJ2-1	12	.	TGTGCCTGGATTGGCGCCGACAATGAGCAGTTCTTC	CAWIGADNEQFF
.	TRBV4-2	TRBJ1-3	15	.	TGTGCCAGCAGCCAAAACACAGGGTTTGCAAACACCATATATTTT	CASSQNTGFANTIYF
.	TRBV29-1	TRBJ2-5	15	TRBD1	TGCAGCGCCGCAGCCGGGACAGGGTTTCAAGAGACCCAGTACTTC	CSAAAGTGFQETQYF
.	TRBV7-2	TRBJ2-1	15	.	TGTGCCAGCTTAGCTAGCGCGTTGGTCTTGAATGAGCAGTTCTTC	CASLASALVLNEQFF
.	TRBV7-9	TRBJ1-1	13	.	TGTGCCAGCAGCTATTCGAGGGGGACTGAAGCTTTCTTT	CASSYSRGTEAFF
.	TRBV18	TRBJ1-2	12	.	TGTGCCAGCTCTAAGGATAACTATGGCTACACCTTC	CASSKDNYGYTF
.	TRBV9	TRBJ2-3	14	.	TGTGCCAGCAGCGTAACGGACAGTACAGATACGCAGTATTTT	CASSVTDSTDTQYF
.	TRBV6-1	TRBJ1-5	13	.	TGTGCCAGCAGTTCCCACCCCAATCAGCCCCAGCATTTT	CASSSHPNQPQHF
.	TRBV6-5	TRBJ1-4	15	.	TGTGCCAGCAGTTACTCGGGGGGAACGAGTGAAAAACTGTTTTTT	CASSYSGGTSEKLFF
.	TRBV5-1	TRBJ2-3	11	.	TGCGCCAGCAGCTTGGGAGATACGCAGTATTTT	CASSLGDTQYF
once	TRBV7-2	TRBJ1-2	12	.	TGTGCCAGCAGCTTAGTAGGGTACGGCTACACCTTC	CASSLVGYGYTF
.	TRBV6-1	TRBJ1-1	13	.	TGTGCCAGCACCGATTGGCGGGGCACTGAAGCTTTCTTT	CASTDWRGTEAFF
.	TRBV29-1	TRBJ2-7	11	.	TGCAGCGTTGGGGACTCCTACGAGCAGTACTTC	CSVGDSYEQYF
.	TRBV5-4	TRBJ2-5	15	.	TGTGCCAGCAGCGTCAGTGGGGCGGTGAAAGAGACCCAGTACTTC	CASSVSGAVKETQYF
.	TRBV6-1	TRBJ2-7	13	.	TGTGCCAGCAGTGAAGTGGTGGCTAGCGAGCAGTACTTC	CASSEVVASEQYF
.	TRBV27	TRBJ1-6	12	.	TGTGCCAGCAGTTCCTGGCTTTCACCCCTCCACTTT	CASSSWLSPLHF